The 19 T cell receptor beta chains below come from one sample, sequenced in a study of T cells in tumors after PD-1 blockade. The method was immunoSEQ multiplex PCR; TCRdb's version includes in-frame clones alone and lacks a portion of them. The table lists fewer than 50,000 clones, 81% of them singletons. The input for sequencing was PBMCs, taken before anti-PD-1 treatment. Source of these receptors: a human donor with basal cell carcinoma.

This clone was picked up one time. The chain employs TRBV6-2 or TRBV6-3 and TRBJ1-2; D is uncertain. Germline V lookup: CDR1 MNHEY, CDR2 SVGEGT. Trimming stripped 2 bases from V and 1 base from J, with 8 bases between. The CDR3 contains 14 residues. For the CDR3, the DNA is TGTGCCAGCAGTTACGGCCGGGGTAACTATGGCTACACCTTC. The encoded protein is CASSYGRGNYGYTF.

The V call is TRBV6-1, the J call TRBJ1-1, with D maybe TRBD1 (5 bases). The V gene lost 1 base and the J gene lost 4 bases, with 13 bases spanning the gap. CDR1 is MNHNS, CDR2 SASEGT, per germline. CDR3 size: 15 residues. As DNA, the CDR3 is TGTGCCAGCAGTGAAGGGGGATCGGGGGGCACTGAAGCTTTCTTT. This sequence encodes CASSEGGSGGTEAFF.

The chain employs TRBV5-1 and TRBJ2-1; the D is unclear. Germline V CDR1 and CDR2: SGHRS, YFSETQ. CDR3 size: 15 residues. Deletions cut 4 bases from V and 3 bases from J, with 14 bases between. CDR3 DNA: TGCGCCAGCAGCCCCGGTTCGGTCAGCTACAATGAGCAGTTCTTC. Encoded protein: CASSPGSVSYNEQFF.

This clone occurred once. The V and J genes are TRBV13 and TRBJ2-7; unclear D gene. The CDR3 consists of 15 residues. The germline gives CDR1 PRHDT, CDR2 FYEKMQ (reference sequence). V lost 1 base and J 0 bases, leaving 10 bases between the germline ends. The CDR3 sequence is CASSLERSSSYEQYF. CDR3 sequence (DNA): TGTGCCAGCAGCTTAGAACGATCAAGCTCCTACGAGCAGTACTTC.

The chain is built from TRBV19 and TRBJ2-7; either TRBD1 or TRBD2 may supply D (6 bases each). Deletions cut 2 bases from V and 5 bases from J, with 16 bases between. CDR3 length: 15 amino acids. CDR1 and CDR2 (germline): LNHDA, SQIVND (reference sequence). The CDR3 loop is CASSITGGKNHEQYF. In DNA, the CDR3 is TGTGCCAGTAGTATAACCGGGGGCAAGAACCACGAGCAGTACTTC. The full variable domain, completed using reference TRBV19 and TRBJ2-7, is DGGITQSPKYLFRKEGQNVTLSCEQNLNHDAMYWYRQDPGQGLRLIYYSQIVNDFQKGDIAEGYSVSREKKESFPLTVTSAQKNPTAFYLCASSITGGKNHEQYFGPGTRLTVT.

CDR3 DNA sequence: TGTGCCAGCAGCCAAGACGGTCTAGCGGAGAACTACAATGAGCAGTTCTTC. Amino acids: CASSQDGLAENYNEQFF. This chain uses TRBV4-2 with TRBJ2-1, with 7 bases identical to TRBD2. V gave up 0 bases and J gave up 3 bases; unmatched junction bases: 8. The CDR3 loop spans 17 amino acids. Germline loops: CDR1 LGHNA, CDR2 YNFKEQ.

The chain has TRBV7-6 and TRBJ2-5, with D possibly being TRBD1 or TRBD2 (6 bases each). This CDR3 comprises 14 residues. Germline-derived CDR1 and CDR2 are SGHVS and FNYEAQ. V lost 1 base and J lost 6, with 12 bases in between. In nucleotides, the CDR3 is TGTGCCAGCAGCTTAGGAGGGGGGCTCAAGACCCAGTACTTC. It codes for CASSLGGGLKTQYF. The full variable domain, rest sourced from reference TRBV7-6 and TRBJ2-5, is GAGVSQSPRYKVTKRGQDVALRCDPISGHVSLYWYRQALGQGPEFLTYFNYEAQQDKSGLPNDRFSAERPEGSISTLTIQRTEQRDSAMYRCASSLGGGLKTQYFGPGTRLLVL.

The chain combines TRBV12-3 or TRBV12-4 with TRBJ1-2; D gene uncertain. With 5 bases removed from V and 2 bases from J, the gap between germline ends came to 6 bases. The CDR3 contains 12 residues. The CDR3 loop reads CASSPANYGYTF. The CDR3 DNA follows: TGTGCCAGCAGTCCCGCGAACTATGGCTACACCTTC.

The rearrangement uses TRBV28 and TRBJ1-4; D gene unclear. The CDR3 extends over 14 amino acids. Germline CDR1 is MDHEN and CDR2 is SYDVKM. The V end was cut by 6 bases, the J end by 6 bases, with 14 bases between. The DNA of the CDR3 is TGTGCCAGCAGACCAACAGCCTGGGATGAAAAACTGTTTTTT. Translated: CASRPTAWDEKLFF.

V and J are TRBV6-4 and TRBJ2-3; 16 nucleotides agree with TRBD2. V dropped 3 bases and J dropped 4; count of bases not matched to a gene: 1. Looked up from germline, CDR1 is MRHNA and CDR2 is SNTAGT. This CDR3 contains 16 residues. CDR3 bases: TGTGCCAGCAGTGAGGGACTAGCGGGGGGGCCAGATACGCAGTATTTT. Its translation is CASSEGLAGGPDTQYF.

The gene calls are TRBV25-1 and TRBJ2-7; perhaps D is TRBD1 or TRBD2 (5 bases each). This CDR3 spans 14 amino acids. Trimming shortened V by 4 bases and J by 0 bases, and 10 bases separated the two germline ends. Germline CDR1 and CDR2: MGHDK and SYGVNS. The CDR3 protein is CASSASGSSYEQYF. The CDR3 region has the DNA TGTGCCAGCAGTGCATCAGGGAGCTCCTACGAGCAGTACTTC.

This clone was detected once. The J gene is TRBJ1-2, the V gene TRBV15; a weak D match, TRBD1 (6 bases). V gave up 3 bases and J gave up 4 bases, with 15 bases separating them. The CDR3 has 15 amino acids. CDR1 is LNHNV, CDR2 YYDKDF, per germline (reference sequence). The CDR3 nucleotides read TGTGCCACCAGCAGTCCCGCCGGGGACATCTATGGCTACACCTTC. Translated: CATSSPAGDIYGYTF. Complete variable domain (other parts from reference TRBV15 and TRBJ1-2): DAMVIQNPRYQVTQFGKPVTLSCSQTLNHNVMYWYQQKSSQAPKLLFHYYDKDFNNEADTPDNFQSRRPNTSFCFLDIRSPGLGDTAMYLCATSSPAGDIYGYTFGSGTRLTVV.

The chain couples TRBV10-3 to TRBJ2-5; D remains unclear. Per germline, CDR1 ENHRY and CDR2 SYGVKD. V was pared by 3 bases and J by 2 bases, with 10 bases between. This CDR3 is built from 14 residues. For the CDR3, the DNA is TGTGCCATCAGTGAAAGTGGCCAGCAAGAGACCCAGTACTTC. Amino acid sequence: CAISESGQQETQYF.

This clone showed up just a few times. The rearrangement uses TRBV5-1 and TRBJ1-4; no reliable D call. The CDR3 consists of 14 residues. CDR1 is SGHRS and CDR2 is YFSETQ in the germline V gene. V was trimmed by 2 bases and J by 7 bases, leaving 12 bases between them. As DNA, the CDR3 is TGCGCCAGCAGCTTACGCGGGTCAATTGAAAAACTGTTTTTT. It specifies CASSLRGSIEKLFF.

This clone showed up just once. V gene TRBV7-9 combines with J gene TRBJ2-1; 8 bases are shared with TRBD1. This CDR3 is 14 amino acids long. Looked up from germline, CDR1 is SEHNR and CDR2 is FQNEAQ (reference sequence). The V segment lost 5 bases and the J segment 7 bases; nucleotides outside the gene matches: 7. The CDR3 reads CASSEDRVKNEQFF. Written as DNA, the CDR3 is TGTGCCAGCAGCGAGGACAGGGTAAAGAATGAGCAGTTCTTC.

The rearrangement joins TRBV4-2 to TRBJ1-2, with D possibly matching TRBD1 (5 bases). This CDR3 is built from 15 residues. Germline-derived CDR1 and CDR2 are LGHNA and YNFKEQ. Deletions cut 1 base from V and 3 bases from J, with 12 bases between. The CDR3 loop is CASSQAGAADYGYTF. The CDR3 nucleotides read TGTGCCAGCAGCCAAGCCGGGGCCGCCGACTATGGCTACACCTTC.

This chain uses TRBV6-5 with TRBJ2-7; D might be TRBD1 or TRBD2, each matching 6 bases. The ends were cut back, 6 bases at V and 0 bases at J, with 12 bases in the middle. The CDR3 is made up of 14 amino acids. Per the germline V gene, CDR1 is MNHEY and CDR2 is SVGAGI. The CDR3 nucleotides read TGTGCCAGCAGAGACCCGGGGGCCTCCTACGAGCAGTACTTC. Protein: CASRDPGASYEQYF.

V gene TRBV6-1 combines with J gene TRBJ2-7; 7 bases are shared with TRBD2. Trimming removed 1 base from V and 5 bases from J; junction bases left unmatched: 5. The CDR3 is 14 residues long. The germline gives CDR1 MNHNS, CDR2 SASEGT. This CDR3 reads CASSEDGGWNEQYF. CDR3 coding DNA: TGTGCCAGCAGTGAAGACGGGGGGTGGAACGAGCAGTACTTC.

This sequence joins TRBV27 and TRBJ2-1; no definite D call. Germline V gene sequence: CDR1 MNHEY, CDR2 SMNVEV (reference sequence). The CDR3 is made up of 12 amino acids. V was shortened by 6 bases and J by 5 bases, with 8 bases between the two germline ends. Here the CDR3 reads CASSTLNNEQFF. CDR3 DNA: TGTGCCAGCAGCACACTAAACAATGAGCAGTTCTTC.